These 4 T cell receptor beta chains share one sample of origin, sequenced in a study of blood T cell repertoires in COVID-19. Method: immunoSEQ multiplex PCR; TCRdb's copy keeps in-frame clones and lacks some. This repertoire shows fewer than 150,000 clones, more than 80% found once; its top ten account for around 4%. The sample comprised peripheral blood. These receptors were taken from a human donor in a cohort sampled during active COVID-19.

The V call is TRBV5-4, the J call TRBJ1-2; 12 positions agree with TRBD1. Germline lookup yields CDR1 SGHNT and CDR2 YYREEE (reference sequence). V lost 1 base to trimming and J lost 8 bases; unmatched junction nucleotides: 3. This CDR3 comprises 14 residues. DNA for the CDR3: TGTGCCAGCAGCTTGCTGGGACAGGGGGCCGGCTACACCTTC. Its translation is CASSLLGQGAGYTF.

This chain connects TRBV24-1 to TRBJ2-5, with 12 bases fitting TRBD2. The CDR3 consists of 19 residues. The germline V gene encodes CDR1 KGHDR and CDR2 SFDVKD. The V segment lost 3 bases and the J segment 2 bases; nucleotides outside the gene matches: 12. The CDR3, as DNA: TGTGCCACCAGTGATCGCCGACTAGCGGGAGATGGGAGGCAAGAGACCCAGTACTTC. This codes for CATSDRRLAGDGRQETQYF.

V and J are TRBV7-2 and TRBJ2-3; 8 bases match TRBD1. CDR3 length: 15 residues. CDR1 is SGHTA, CDR2 FQGNSA, per germline. V was pared by 1 base and J by 7 bases, with 7 bases of the junction left unmatched. In nucleotides, the CDR3 is TGTGCCAGCAGCTTAGAGGACAGGGTCGTAAATACGCAGTATTTT. This encodes CASSLEDRVVNTQYF. Drawing the rest from reference TRBV7-2 and TRBJ2-3, the complete variable domain is GAGVSQSPSNKVTEKGKDVELRCDPISGHTALYWYRQSLGQGLEFLIYFQGNSAPDKSGLPSDRFSAERTGGSVSTLTIQRTQQEDSAVYLCASSLEDRVVNTQYFGPGTRLTVL.

The chain uses TRBV7-9 and TRBJ2-5; 12 bases fit TRBD2. Trimming cost V 5 bases and J 5 bases; bases outside gene matches: 12. Germline V gene lookup returns CDR1 SEHNR and CDR2 FQNEAQ (reference sequence). The CDR3 spans 17 residues. CDR3 sequence: CASSLKTTSGSVETQYF. The DNA of the CDR3 is TGTGCCAGCAGCCTAAAGACGACTAGCGGGAGTGTGGAGACCCAGTACTTC. Combining the CDR3 with reference TRBV7-9 and TRBJ2-5 gives the whole variable domain DTGVSQNPRHKITKRGQNVTFRCDPISEHNRLYWYRQTLGQGPEFLTYFQNEAQLEKSRLLSDRFSAERPKGSFSTLEIQRTEQGDSAMYLCASSLKTTSGSVETQYFGPGTRLLVL.